This T cell receptor beta chain was observed in a study of cytomegalovirus exposure and HLA in healthy donors. Germline values: CDR1 SNHLY, CDR2 FYNNEI. V was pared by 7 bases and J by 13 bases, with 16 bases of the junction left unmatched. The CDR3 has 15 amino acids. The PCR had 60 Vbeta and 13 Jbeta primers. In the source study's methods: Tens of millions of unique TCR beta chains, 9 million to 12 million shared, were counted in a later analysis. Measured with immunoSEQ multiplex PCR; TCRdb has only the in-frame clones, and not every one. V, J and clone size are taken as reported in that table, and D and trimming were inferred from the DNA itself. The data contain around 170,000 clones, around 72% of them singletons. This clone was seen once.

The chain recombines TRBV2 with TRBJ1-6, with 7 bases fitting TRBD1. This clonotype was obtained from a woman aged 40 to 49 in good health and CMV-seropositive. Sequencing used PBMCs. CDR3 amino acids: CASTLRGTGVLPLHF. The CDR3 DNA reads as TGTGCCAGCACCCTCCGTGGTACAGGGGTCTTGCCCCTCCACTTT. Based on the CDR3 plus reference TRBV2 and TRBJ1-6, the full variable domain is EPEVTQTPSHQVTQMGQEVILRCVPISNHLYFYWYRQILGQKVEFLVSFYNNEISEKSEIFDDQFSVERPDGSNFTLKIRSTKLEDSAMYFCASTLRGTGVLPLHFGNGTRLTVT.